This T cell receptor beta chain derives from a study of blood T cells in healthy people across ages. The CDR3 contains 14 residues. Trimming stripped 5 bases from V and 10 bases from J, with 15 bases between. CDR1 MDHEN and CDR2 SYDVKM come from the germline V gene. Alongside a J-beta primer mix, a sample-barcoded 5' primer served in a second PCR lasting about 7 to 12 cycles. TCRdb reprocessed the 5' RACE reads via MiXCR and lists one record per CDR3 protein. The sample has about 1.6 million distinct CDR3 sequences; approximately 32% are singletons. This sequence was found in a woman aged 25 to 45 in good health. Specimen: blood. The rearrangement links TRBV28 to TRBJ1-6; tentative D call: TRBD1 (6 bases). The CDR3 protein is CASSPTGGSSPLHF. The DNA of the CDR3 is TGTGCCAGCAGTCCCACTGGGGGCTCGTCACCCCTCCACTTT.